The present T cell receptor beta chain was sequenced within a study of beta chain features in type 1 diabetes. Findings and limits, study-wide: Type 1 diabetes patients had TCRB CDR3s that were shorter (moderately but significantly so) in all four CD4+ subsets.

Of the isolated RNA, all was reverse transcribed, and so the sequenced material was expressed TCRB transcripts. Assay used: immunoSEQ multiplex PCR; TCRdb lists only in-frame clones, some missing. The sample has roughly 150,000 clones, 10% seen once. With 6 bases clipped from V and 8 bases from J, the junction kept 10 bases outside the gene matches. The V gene's germline CDR1 is SGHRS and CDR2 YFSETQ. The CDR3 is 14 amino acids. This clone has more than one count but fewer than ten. Antigen: not known. Sample: central memory CD4+ T cells from blood. The rearrangement uses TRBV5-1 and TRBJ2-1, with 8 bases lining up with TRBD2. The clonotype was recovered from a young man with type 1 diabetes. The CDR3 sequence: CASTGRGASDEQFF. CDR3 nucleotides: TGCGCCAGCACCGGGCGGGGGGCGAGCGATGAGCAGTTCTTC.